The 10 T cell receptor beta chains given below trace back to one sample, sequenced in a study of cytomegalovirus exposure and HLA in healthy donors (dated by TCRdb to about 2017). The library was produced with the immunoSEQ multiplex PCR assay. A mixture of 60 forward primers for TCR Vbeta segments and 13 reverse primers for TCR Jbeta segments was used in the multiplex PCR. TCRdb mirrors the immuneACCESS table, restricted to in-frame sequences. Some clones are absent from its copies; in checked studies, under half trace to an unresolved V gene, and the reason for the others is unknown. Here the sample has 35,000 to 45,000 clones; roughly two thirds occur a single time. Of the sample, 6.5% is held by the ten largest clones. Sequenced: PBMCs. These receptors came from a man aged 25 to 45 in good health and CMV-seronegative.

The chain combines TRBV11-2 with TRBJ2-7, with 9 nucleotides matching TRBD2. CDR3 length: 18 residues. The J segment lost 5 bases and the V segment lost 3 bases, leaving 17 bases of the junction unmatched. Germline CDR1 SGHAT, CDR2 FQNNGV. The CDR3 bases are TGTGCCAGCAGCTTTCACCCCTCGAGCGGGAGGTCCAGGCACGAGCAGTACTTC. This translates into CASSFHPSSGRSRHEQYF. Complete variable domain (other parts from reference TRBV11-2 and TRBJ2-7): EAGVAQSPRYKIIEKRQSVAFWCNPISGHATLYWYQQILGQGPKLLIQFQNNGVVDDSQLPKDRFSAERLKGVDSTLKIQPAKLEDSAVYLCASSFHPSSGRSRHEQYFGPGTRLTVT.

The V gene is TRBV18, the J gene TRBJ1-6; D is uncertain. The V end lost 3 bases, the J end lost 8 bases, and 8 bases lay between the germline ends. CDR1 is KGHSH, CDR2 LQKENI, per germline. The CDR3 consists of 13 residues. CDR3 nucleotide sequence: TGTGCCAGCTCACCCAACAACGATTCACCCCTCCACTTT. Translating gives CASSPNNDSPLHF. The entire variable domain, with the rest obtained from reference TRBV18 and TRBJ1-6, is as follows: NAGVMQNPRHLVRRRGQEARLRCSPMKGHSHVYWYRQLPEEGLKFMVYLQKENIIDESGMPKERFSAEFPKEGPSILRIQQVVRGDSAAYFCASSPNNDSPLHFGNGTRLTVT.

The chain links TRBV7-9 to TRBJ1-6; D not resolved. V lost 4 bases to trimming and J lost 6 bases, with 13 bases between them. Germline V gives CDR1 SEHNR, CDR2 FQNEAQ (reference sequence). The CDR3 runs to 15 residues. The CDR3, as DNA: TGTGCCAGCAGCTCCGTCGGGGTCGGTAATTCACCCCTCCACTTT. It specifies CASSSVGVGNSPLHF.

The chain carries TRBV6-5 and TRBJ1-6, with D perhaps matching TRBD1 (6 bases). The V gene lost 0 bases and the J gene lost 6 bases, with 12 bases spanning the gap. The CDR3 is 16 amino acids. In germline, CDR1 is MNHEY, CDR2 SVGAGI. The DNA of the CDR3 is TGTGCCAGCAGTTACTCACCGGGACACATTAATTCACCCCTCCACTTT. Translation gives CASSYSPGHINSPLHF.

The V gene is TRBV5-1, the J gene TRBJ2-2, with D uncertain. Trimming took off 1 base at V and 3 bases at J, with 16 bases between the two ends. Germline lookup yields CDR1 SGHRS and CDR2 YFSETQ. The CDR3 totals 17 residues. The CDR3 DNA reads TGCGCCAGCAGCTTGAACAGTCAGAGTACCTACACCGGGGAGCTGTTTTTT. Encoded protein: CASSLNSQSTYTGELFF.

This sequence joins TRBV15 and TRBJ2-1; D remains ambiguous. There are 15 residues in the CDR3. CDR1 is LNHNV, CDR2 YYDKDF, per germline (reference sequence). Between the trimmed V and J ends, which lost 1 base and 1 base, there was a span of 8 bases. The CDR3 reads CATSRAPGSYNEQFF. For the CDR3, the DNA is TGTGCCACCAGCAGAGCCCCCGGGTCCTACAATGAGCAGTTCTTC.

This clone was detected only once. The rearrangement joins TRBV19 to TRBJ2-7; tentatively, D is TRBD2 (5 bases). V lost 5 bases, J lost 6 bases, and 14 bases lay in between. Looked up from germline, CDR1 is LNHDA and CDR2 is SQIVND (reference sequence). The CDR3 runs to 13 residues. The CDR3 bases are TGTGCCAGTAGTGACCGGACTGGGTTCGAGCAGTACTTC. Amino acids: CASSDRTGFEQYF.

This clone was found once. The CDR3 DNA follows: TGTGCCAGCAGCTCAACTAGCGTCGGGGAGCTGTTTTTT. It translates to CASSSTSVGELFF. The chain combines TRBV5-4 with TRBJ2-2; 7 bases line up with TRBD2. The CDR3 is 13 amino acids. The V segment lost 3 bases and the J segment 7 bases; nucleotides outside the gene matches: 3. Germline CDR1 is SGHNT and CDR2 is YYREEE (reference sequence).

The chain recombines TRBV5-1 with TRBJ2-1; 7 nucleotides agree with TRBD2. V gave up 1 base and J gave up 3 bases; unmatched junction bases: 4. Germline CDR1 SGHRS, CDR2 YFSETQ. The CDR3 covers 15 residues. Here the CDR3 reads CASSLPSGYYNEQFF. For the CDR3, the DNA is TGCGCCAGCAGCTTGCCTAGCGGATACTACAATGAGCAGTTCTTC.

The rearrangement uses TRBV2 and TRBJ1-2; 8 nucleotides agree with TRBD1. The V gene end was trimmed by 5 bases and the J gene end by 7 bases; junction bases not matched to a gene: 12. This CDR3 contains 15 residues. Germline loops: CDR1 SNHLY, CDR2 FYNNEI. CDR3 loop: CASSSYATGVAGYTF. The CDR3 DNA is TGTGCCAGCAGTTCCTACGCGACAGGGGTGGCTGGCTACACCTTC.